A selection of T cell receptor beta chains follows, all from one sample in a study of Ad26.COV2.S vaccination and SARS-CoV-2 variants. Repertoires were generated with immunoSEQ multiplex PCR, while TCRdb's copy carries only in-frame clones and drops some. Of 240,000 or so clones listed, roughly 90% were seen once; the top ten hold around a tenth. The sample was peripheral blood, taken in a trial of Ad26.COV2.S vaccine versus placebo. Source of these receptors: a person aged 18-65 years who received the Ad26.COV2.S COVID-19 vaccine or a placebo. The conserved cysteine and the conserved F or W are not part of the CDR3 here.

j_call v_call cdr3_length cdr3_aa
TRBJ1-2 TRBV28 13 ASSFGGYQSSGYT
TRBJ1-6 TRBV24-1 15 ATSDLLPGEGNSPLH
TRBJ1-1 TRBV9 14 ASSVGTDLMNTEAF
TRBJ2-7 TRBV4-1 13 ASSKGLAVSYEQY
TRBJ2-1 TRBV6-5 13 ASRNQGAIYNEQF
TRBJ1-2 TRBV7-9 14 ASSFQGVLNFNGYT
TRBJ1-2 TRBV27 14 ASSLTRTGANYGYT
TRBJ1-2 TRBV14 12 ASSLRSGAYGYT
TRBJ1-3 TRBV2 14 ASSVPRTGSGNTIY
TRBJ2-3 TRBV28 12 ASSLDRGTDTQY
TRBJ2-1 TRBV6-5 13 ASRLLAVTYNEQF
TRBJ1-1 TRBV5-5 11 ASSLAGTLEAF
TRBJ1-5 TRBV6-6 14 ASSHGPGGSNQPQH
TRBJ2-3 TRBV24-1 11 ATSGPDTHTQY
TRBJ2-5 TRBV10-3 11 AISVGDQETQY
TRBJ2-3 TRBV12-5 12 ASGLGTTTDTQY
TRBJ1-5 TRBV5-6 14 ASSFGGPISNQPQH
TRBJ1-1 TRBV7-8 13 ASSLVGTMNTEAF
TRBJ1-1 TRBV6-5 10 ASSHRGGKAF
TRBJ2-1 TRBV5-1 13 ASSPAGGQANEQF
TRBJ2-1 TRBV30 13 AWSVGDRAYNEQF
TRBJ2-7 TRBV20-1 13 SASGRQGATYEQY
TRBJ2-5 TRBV28 12 ASSRDRGQETQY
TRBJ1-1 TRBV6-6 12 ASSSVGGSGKAF
TRBJ2-3 TRBV11-3 10 ASSLGGDTQY
TRBJ2-5 TRBV27 14 ASRPPGAGAWETQY
TRBJ2-7 TRBV19 11 ASSIPPKREQY
TRBJ2-2 TRBV4-1 12 ASSHPLAAGELF
TRBJ1-3 TRBV28 9 ASTFLNAIY
TRBJ1-2 TRBV13 12 ASSLGGTTYGYT
TRBJ2-1 TRBV6-2/TRBV6-3 13 ASSYGPSSYNEQF
TRBJ1-2 TRBV5-4 9 ASSYQYGYT
TRBJ2-1 TRBV2 13 ASSESGDLYNEQF
TRBJ2-7 TRBV6-5 12 ASRYRGGAYEQY
TRBJ2-7 TRBV29-1 11 SVIGDSHPGEY